This T cell receptor beta chain stems from a study of molecular identifiers for immune sequencing clone quantification. Study-wide context: The replicate experiment used RNA from roughly 21,000 or 96,000 naive CD8 cells. This RNA was split into five aliquots, and four of them were sequenced.

A CD8+CD4-CCR7+CD45RA+ phenotype served as the sorting definition for naive CD8 T cells. To note about this clonotype: Its antigen remains unknown.

Points from the study as a whole: Effector cells kept over 98% of their molecules in clones above 20 RNA copies, while naive cells kept under 1% there.

One entry per CDR3 protein, called by TCRdb with MiXCR from the PCR reads. The data show approximately 54,000 distinct CDR3 sequences, under 30% seen once. Per the germline V gene, CDR1 is LGHNA and CDR2 is YSLEER. V was clipped by 1 base and J by 5 bases; unmatched bases: 1. The CDR3 runs 14 residues. Sequences were obtained from naive CD8+ T cells from blood, with Jurkat cell RNA spiked in. Stated subset: FACS-sorted CD8+CD4-CCR7+CD45RA+ naive T cells. The chain combines TRBV4-3 with TRBJ2-1; 8 nucleotides align to TRBD2. The receptor comes from a human donor in good health. Some libraries in this study had Jurkat cell RNA spiked in. The CDR3 bases are TGCGCCAGCAGCCAAGGGCGGGAGGACAATGAGCAGTTCTTC. As protein: CASSQGREDNEQFF.